This T cell receptor beta chain came from a study of T cell responses to AZD1222 COVID-19 vaccine. Study results and limitations: Females outnumbered males among donors, who were mostly white British; clonal diversity was possibly underestimated. Reports say nearly half of spike-specific TCRs go after unmutated variant regions. Just a handful of AZD1222 recipients tested seropositive at baseline.

Germline loops: CDR1 KGHSH, CDR2 LQKENI. The CDR3 totals 16 residues. V shed 3 bases, J shed 4 bases, and the junction held 8 bases outside the gene matches. About this clone itself: Its antigen is not known.

The repertoire was sequenced with immunoSEQ multiplex PCR; TCRdb's copy has only in-frame clones and lacks some. This sample has about 110,000 clones, with around 90% found just once. The V and J genes are TRBV18 and TRBJ2-7, with TRBD2 matching over 11 bases. The source of this sequence is an adult in good health. The input for sequencing was peripheral blood, taken on day 0 of MenACWY control vaccination. The CDR3 is CASSPPSSGGTYEQYF. The CDR3 DNA reads TGTGCCAGCTCACCTCCCTCTAGCGGGGGGACGTACGAGCAGTACTTC.